This T cell receptor (beta chain) was sequenced for a study of T cell responses to AZD1222 COVID-19 vaccine. Study-level results: Unmutated variant regions reportedly attract nearly half of all spike-specific TCRs. Only six people who got AZD1222 tested seropositive at baseline. Two AZD1222 administrations were followed by greater Spike-specific TCR breadth and depth.

On this clone itself: Its cognate antigen is unknown.

V shed 0 bases and J shed 2 bases, with 13 bases lying between them. This CDR3 is built from 17 residues. From germline, CDR1 is LGHNA and CDR2 YSLEER. Clones were read by immunoSEQ multiplex PCR, and TCRdb kept only the in-frame ones, dropping some. This sample carries some 56,000 clones, 89% of them seen once, and the ten largest clones take under 6.5%. The genes are TRBV4-3 and TRBJ1-4; a possible D gene is TRBD1 (6 bases). The sequences come from peripheral blood, collected 28 days after the second AZD1222 dose. This TCR derives from an adult who received the AZD1222 COVID-19 vaccine. The CDR3 sequence is CASSQEGWGATNEKLFF. CDR3 DNA sequence: TGCGCCAGCAGCCAAGAAGGTTGGGGGGCGACTAATGAAAAACTGTTTTTT.